Below are 9 T cell receptor beta chains sequenced from a single sample in a study of blood T cell repertoires in COVID-19. The table came from immunoSEQ multiplex PCR; TCRdb's copy has only in-frame clones and leaves some out. The sample lists roughly 250,000 clones; more than 70% were seen once. The material sequenced was PBMCs or T cells enriched from blood (not recorded which). The receptors shown here come from a woman in her 40s with acute COVID-19.

This clone was seen only once. The CDR3 loop reads CAWSQYNEQFF. The CDR3 DNA reads as TGTGCCTGGAGTCAATACAATGAGCAGTTCTTC. The J gene is TRBJ2-1, the V gene TRBV30; no reliable D call. Trimming left V 2 bases short and J 4 bases short, with 3 bases between. Looked up from germline, CDR1 is GTSNPN and CDR2 is SVGIG (reference sequence). This CDR3 is 11 amino acids long.

J is TRBJ2-4 and V is TRBV7-9; a weak D match, TRBD2 (7 bases). The CDR3 runs to 16 residues. Germline V gene sequence: CDR1 SEHNR, CDR2 FQNEAQ (reference sequence). With 1 base removed from V and 8 bases from J, the gap between germline ends came to 18 bases. The CDR3 reads CASSLGPRGAVDIQYF. Here the CDR3 DNA reads TGTGCCAGCAGCTTAGGGCCCCGGGGGGCGGTAGACATTCAGTACTTC. The full variable domain, rest sourced from reference TRBV7-9 and TRBJ2-4, is DTGVSQNPRHKITKRGQNVTFRCDPISEHNRLYWYRQTLGQGPEFLTYFQNEAQLEKSRLLSDRFSAERPKGSFSTLEIQRTEQGDSAMYLCASSLGPRGAVDIQYFGAGTRLSVL.

The chain has TRBV10-1 and TRBJ2-5; 13 bases line up with TRBD2. The CDR3 extends over 17 amino acids. Germline V gene lookup returns CDR1 WNHNN and CDR2 SYGVQD (reference sequence). V was pared by 3 bases and J by 2 bases, with 6 bases of the junction left unmatched. The CDR3: CASSDGTSGTPQETQYF. CDR3 bases: TGCGCCAGCAGTGATGGGACTAGCGGGACCCCTCAAGAGACCCAGTACTTC.

The chain carries TRBV9 and TRBJ1-6, with TRBD1 as a possible D gene (6 bases). The CDR3 sequence is 14 residues long. Germline CDR1 and CDR2: SGDLS and YYNGEE. V was clipped by 3 bases and J by 7 bases, with 11 bases between them. This CDR3 is CASSAWTENSPLHF. The CDR3 nucleotides are TGTGCCAGCAGCGCCTGGACAGAGAATTCACCCCTCCACTTT.

The chain carries TRBV11-3 and TRBJ2-2, with 7 bases matching TRBD1. The V segment lost 6 bases and the J segment 7 bases; nucleotides outside the gene matches: 8. The germline CDR1 and CDR2 sequences are SGHNT and YENEEA. This CDR3 spans 14 amino acids. The CDR3 nucleotides are TGTGCCAGCAGATCAGGGGCAGGGGGCGGGGAGCTGTTTTTT. This encodes CASRSGAGGGELFF. Full variable domain (remainder filled in from reference TRBV11-3 and TRBJ2-2): EAGVVQSPRYKIIEKKQPVAFWCNPISGHNTLYWYLQNLGQGPELLIRYENEEAVDDSQLPKDRFSAERLKGVDSTLKIQPAELGDSAVYLCASRSGAGGGELFFGEGSRLTVL.

This clone was observed a few times. The chain recombines TRBV10-1 with TRBJ2-7; a weak D match, TRBD1 (6 bases). The CDR3 runs 13 residues. Germline V gene data show CDR1 as WNHNN and CDR2 as SYGVQD (reference sequence). V shed 5 bases and J shed 2 bases, with 10 bases lying between them. The CDR3 DNA reads TGCGCCAGCAGTTCGGGACACCCCTACGAGCAGTACGTC. Protein sequence: CASSSGHPYEQYV.

This rearrangement joins TRBV10-3 to TRBJ2-1, with 9 bases identical to TRBD2. Germline CDR1 reads ENHRY; CDR2 reads SYGVKD. This CDR3 comprises 16 residues. The V and J ends lost 3 bases and 6 bases, in that order; junction bases with no gene match: 9. CDR3 protein: CAISDLSGRTLNEQFF. The CDR3 DNA reads as TGTGCCATCAGTGACCTCAGCGGGAGGACCCTCAATGAGCAGTTCTTC.

The V call is TRBV5-1, the J call TRBJ2-5; possible D gene TRBD1, 5 bases. V lost 1 base to trimming and J lost 2 bases, with 12 bases between them. The CDR3 is 15 residues long. Germline V CDR1 and CDR2: SGHRS, YFSETQ. CDR3 region: CASSLLAGPQETQYF. CDR3 DNA sequence: TGCGCCAGCAGCTTGTTGGCAGGGCCTCAAGAGACCCAGTACTTC.

The rearrangement joins TRBV5-1 to TRBJ2-5; D perhaps matches TRBD2 (6 bases). This CDR3 has 13 residues. V shed 6 bases and J shed 2 bases, with 11 bases lying between them. The V gene's germline CDR1 is SGHRS and CDR2 YFSETQ. The CDR3, as DNA: TGCGCCAGCACACTGGGGGGACAAGAGACCCAGTACTTC. It is translated as CASTLGGQETQYF.